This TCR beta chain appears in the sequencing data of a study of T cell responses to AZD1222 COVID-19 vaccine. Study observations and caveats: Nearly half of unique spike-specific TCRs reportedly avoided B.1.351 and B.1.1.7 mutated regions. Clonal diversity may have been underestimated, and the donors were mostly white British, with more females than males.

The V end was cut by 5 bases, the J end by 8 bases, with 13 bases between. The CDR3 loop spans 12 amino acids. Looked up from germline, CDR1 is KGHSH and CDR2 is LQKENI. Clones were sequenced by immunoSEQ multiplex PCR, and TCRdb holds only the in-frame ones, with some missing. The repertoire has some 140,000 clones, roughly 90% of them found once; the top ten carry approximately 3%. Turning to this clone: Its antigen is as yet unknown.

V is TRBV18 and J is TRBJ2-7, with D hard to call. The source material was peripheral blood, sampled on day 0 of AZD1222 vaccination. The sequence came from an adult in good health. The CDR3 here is CASSRQFEQQYF. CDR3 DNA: TGTGCCAGCTCAAGGCAGTTCGAACAGCAGTACTTC.